Listed here are 13 T cell receptor beta chains from one sample, sequenced in a study of blood T cells in healthy people across ages. The authors ran a second PCR of about 6 to 12 cycles using a sample-barcoded 5' primer and a J-beta primer mix. TCRdb used MiXCR to reprocess the 5' RACE reads, holding one entry per CDR3 protein. Of about 1,500,000 distinct CDR3 sequences in the sample, 42% were seen once. Material: blood. Receptors were obtained from a woman aged 18-30 years in good health.

The chain combines TRBV4-1 with TRBJ2-7; TRBD1 matches 8 bases. The V segment lost 0 bases and the J segment 7 bases; nucleotides outside the gene matches: 5. The CDR3 covers 14 residues. Germline values: CDR1 MGHRA, CDR2 YSYEKL. The CDR3: CASSQEQGVREQYF. The CDR3 DNA reads as TGCGCCAGCAGCCAAGAACAGGGGGTGAGGGAGCAGTACTTC.

This clonotype has a handful of counts. The J gene is TRBJ2-1, the V gene TRBV6-5, with D perhaps TRBD1 (6 bases). Trimming removed 5 bases from V and 5 bases from J, with 13 bases in between. The CDR3 consists of 14 residues. Germline CDR1 reads MNHEY; CDR2 reads SVGAGI. The CDR3 region has the DNA TGTGCCAGCAGTGCTACACAGGGTAACAATGAGCAGTTCTTC. Residues: CASSATQGNNEQFF.

The chain recombines TRBV21-1 with TRBJ1-2. TRBV21-1 is termed a pseudogene. The CDR3 has 14 amino acids. As DNA, the CDR3 is TGTGCCAGCAGCAAAGAGCAGGACCCTTATGGCTACACCTTC. This encodes CASSKEQDPYGYTF.

This clonotype came up a few times. V and J are TRBV20-1 and TRBJ2-1; TRBD2 might be the D (5 bases). CDR3 length: 14 residues. Germline V gene sequence: CDR1 DFQATT, CDR2 SNEGSKA (reference sequence). V lost 1 base to trimming and J lost 4 bases, with 11 bases between them. The CDR3 spells CSARGFGIYNEQFF. As DNA, the CDR3 is TGCAGTGCTAGAGGCTTCGGGATTTACAATGAGCAGTTCTTC.

The chain is built from TRBV11-2 and TRBJ1-2; no clear D gene. This CDR3 contains 15 residues. V was trimmed by 3 bases and J by 4 bases, leaving 15 bases between them. Germline lookup yields CDR1 SGHAT and CDR2 FQNNGV. CDR3 sequence reads: CASSFGRVALYGYTF. The CDR3 DNA reads TGTGCCAGCAGCTTCGGAAGGGTGGCCCTCTATGGCTACACCTTC.

The chain uses TRBV5-1 and TRBJ2-7, with 13 bases matching TRBD2. CDR3 length equals 16 residues. The ends lost 4 bases at V and 7 bases at J; junction bases unmatched: 11. The germline CDR1 and CDR2 sequences are SGHRS and YFSETQ. The CDR3, as DNA: TGCGCCAGCAGCCCAGGGACTAGCGGGAATTTTGATGAGCAGTACTTC. Residues: CASSPGTSGNFDEQYF.

This clonotype was seen a handful of times. The genes are TRBV10-3 and TRBJ2-3, with 7 bases identical to TRBD2. This CDR3 is 15 amino acids long. Germline values: CDR1 ENHRY, CDR2 SYGVKD. V lost 3 bases and J lost 2; bases outside the gene matches: 5. Written as DNA, the CDR3 is TGTGCCATCAGTGACCGGCGGGGGTACACAGATACGCAGTATTTT. Translation gives CAISDRRGYTDTQYF.

The CDR3 sequence is CASLAAGTVVNTEAFF. The CDR3 DNA reads as TGTGCCAGCCTCGCCGCCGGGACAGTGGTGAACACTGAAGCTTTCTTT. The chain combines TRBV6-1 with TRBJ1-1; 7 bases match TRBD1. Germline V gives CDR1 MNHNS, CDR2 SASEGT. There are 16 residues in the CDR3. Germline trimming cut 8 bases from V and 0 bases from J; bases unmatched to any gene: 12.

In its sample, this clonotype was seen a few times. This chain links TRBV3-1 with TRBJ2-1, with D perhaps assigned TRBD1 or TRBD2 (5 bases each). The V gene lost 4 bases and the J gene lost 6 bases, with 13 bases spanning the gap. Germline CDR1 LGHDT, CDR2 YNNKEL (reference sequence). The CDR3 runs 14 residues. CDR3 in amino acids: CASSPGTNRNEQFF. Written as DNA, the CDR3 is TGTGCCAGCAGCCCGGGGACCAACCGCAATGAGCAGTTCTTC.

V is TRBV10-2 and J is TRBJ1-1; D remains ambiguous. The germline V gene encodes CDR1 WSHSY and CDR2 SAAADI. V was pared by 7 bases and J by 0 bases, with 9 bases between. The CDR3 length is 13 residues. DNA for the CDR3: TGCGCCAGCATGGGCAGGATGAACACTGAAGCTTTCTTT. Amino acid sequence: CASMGRMNTEAFF.

This CDR3 reads CASKADLNSNQPQHF. The CDR3 nucleotides are TGTGCCAGCAAGGCAGACCTTAATAGCAATCAGCCCCAGCATTTT. The rearrangement links TRBV7-2 to TRBJ1-5; unclear D gene. Deletions cut 7 bases from V and 0 bases from J, with 13 bases between. The CDR3 has 15 residues. The germline CDR1 and CDR2 sequences are SGHTA and FQGNSA.

This clonotype was recorded once. V gene TRBV6-1 combines with J gene TRBJ2-1; tentatively, D is TRBD2 (7 bases). Trimming took off 3 bases at V and 14 bases at J, with 20 bases between the two ends. The CDR3 loop spans 14 amino acids. CDR1 and CDR2 (germline): MNHNS, SASEGT. As DNA, the CDR3 is TGTGCCAGCAGTGACGGGGGGCGGAGGCCCCTTAAGTTCTTC. Encoded protein: CASSDGGRRPLKFF.

The chain couples TRBV20-1 to TRBJ2-2; no clear D. The CDR3 loop spans 13 amino acids. Germline V gene lookup returns CDR1 DFQATT and CDR2 SNEGSKA (reference sequence). The germline V and J ends were trimmed by 0 bases and 3 bases, with 5 bases remaining between them. The CDR3 loop reads CSARDPHTGELFF. The CDR3 bases are TGCAGTGCTAGAGATCCTCACACCGGGGAGCTGTTTTTT.